Sequencing of this T cell receptor (beta chain) was carried out in a study of T cells in Graves' hyperthyroidism and ophthalmopathy. Among ophthalmopathy patients, the Clinical Activity Score reached at least 3, the NOSPECS grade reached at least 4, and duration remained under 3 months. Each 10 ml fresh peripheral blood draw supplied the PBMCs. The germline V gene has CDR1 MNHEY and CDR2 SMNVEV (reference sequence). The V gene lost 8 bases and the J gene lost 2 bases, with 10 bases spanning the gap. This CDR3 has 14 residues. This clonotype was counted at least ten times. Regions amplified from RNA transcripts were the TCR beta CDR3 regions. The TCR CDR3 was amplified in a first-round RT-PCR using the HTBI primer set. TCRdb recomputed calls from the multiplex PCR reads with MiXCR, one row per CDR3 protein. Among more than 500,000 distinct CDR3 sequences, about 15% were seen once, and the ten largest hold around 4%.

This TCR was sampled from a woman between 40 and 55 years old with Graves' ophthalmopathy. The chain employs TRBV27 and TRBJ2-6; D gene ambiguous. Sequencing input: blood. CDR3 sequence: CASSPRAGANVLTF. The DNA of the CDR3 is TGTGCCAGCTCTCCCCGGGCTGGGGCCAACGTCCTGACTTTC.